The TCR beta chain described here comes from a study of vaccination and CD4 T cells after COVID-19. The wider study: In the convalescent group, nasal swab PCR was SARS-CoV-2 positive; under ten cases were mild and one severe. As control conditions, cultures were given either a CEFX pool serving as positive control, an HIV-1 Nef pool, or no peptide at all.

Sequencing of the DNA from cultured CD4+ T cells was carried out with the Oncomine TCR Beta short-read assay. TCRdb independently ran MiXCR on the PCR reads; one entry per CDR3 protein. The data show 23,000 or so distinct CDR3 sequences, with more than 30% seen just once and 2.5% to 3.5% held by the top ten. Sample time point: late sampling 161 to 241 days after vaccination in a few convalescent patients. Sample treatment: roughly 10-day PBMC culture with coronavirus spike peptide pools or control peptides (ViraFEST assay). PCR-confirmed positives ranged from March to December 2020, preceding US Alpha, Beta and Delta variants. Concerning this clonotype: As yet, its antigen is unknown.

Trimming took off 0 bases at V and 2 bases at J, with 12 bases between the two ends. This CDR3 is built from 15 residues. Germline CDR1 reads SGHNT; CDR2 reads YYREEE (reference sequence). The J gene is TRBJ2-7, the V gene TRBV5-4, with D possibly matching TRBD2 (6 bases). The specimen was CD4+ T cells from blood, cultured in vitro, collected about 7 months after SARS-CoV-2 vaccination. The receptor's source is a human donor who had recovered from COVID-19. Here the CDR3 DNA reads TGTGCCAGCAGCTTGGAGTCTAGCGTAACCTACGAGCAGTACTTC. The encoded protein is CASSLESSVTYEQYF.